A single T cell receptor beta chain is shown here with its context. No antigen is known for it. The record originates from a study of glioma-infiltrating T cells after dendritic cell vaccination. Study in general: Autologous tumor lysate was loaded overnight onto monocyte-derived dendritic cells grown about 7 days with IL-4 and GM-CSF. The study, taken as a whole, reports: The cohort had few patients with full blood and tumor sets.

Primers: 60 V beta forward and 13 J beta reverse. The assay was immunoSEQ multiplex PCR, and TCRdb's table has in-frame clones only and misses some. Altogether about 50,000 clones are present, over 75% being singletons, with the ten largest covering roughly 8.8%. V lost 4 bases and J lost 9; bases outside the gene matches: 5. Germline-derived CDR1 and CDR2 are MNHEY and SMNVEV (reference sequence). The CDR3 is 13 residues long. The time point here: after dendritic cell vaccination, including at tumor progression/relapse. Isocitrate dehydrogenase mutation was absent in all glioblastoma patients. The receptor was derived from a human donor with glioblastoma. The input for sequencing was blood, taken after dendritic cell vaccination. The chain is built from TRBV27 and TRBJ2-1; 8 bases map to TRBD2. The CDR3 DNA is TGTGCCAGCAGTTATACGAGCGGGGGTGAGCAGTTCTTC. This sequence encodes CASSYTSGGEQFF.